This T cell receptor beta chain was recorded in a study of T-cell reconstitution after alpha-beta-depleted transplantation in children. Study-wide findings and caveats: Newly produced T cells mostly provided counts and TCRbeta diversity after one year, as hyperexpanded clones declined. There were reportedly several hundred expanded graft clones from which alpha-beta T cells came about two months after transplant.

With regard to this clonotype: Its specificity is not known.

TCRbeta library preparation incorporated unique molecular identifiers. A single record per CDR3 protein comes from TCRdb applying MiXCR to the PCR reads. The top ten hold roughly 27% of the sample, which has 800,000 to 1,000,000 distinct CDR3 sequences, about 29% seen once. J lost 1 base, V lost 3 bases, and 24 bases had no gene match. This CDR3 is built from 21 residues. Germline V gene lookup returns CDR1 MDHEN and CDR2 SYDVKM. This sequence was found in a boy in the first two years of life who had a stem cell transplant for SCID, so the T cells may come from the graft donor. This chain uses TRBV28 with TRBJ2-7; the match to TRBD1 covers 7 bases. Specimen: PBMCs, mostly from graft donor cells, collected 360 days after TCRalphabeta/CD19-depleted stem cell transplant. CDR3 DNA sequence: TGTGCCAGCAGTTTGGGCCCTGCATATAGGTTCCCCCGGGACAGATCCTACGAGCAGTACTTC. It specifies CASSLGPAYRFPRDRSYEQYF.